This entry lists 10 T cell receptor beta chains sequenced from one sample in a study of early stage breast cancer tumors. Repertoires were generated with immunoSEQ multiplex PCR, while TCRdb's copy carries only in-frame clones and drops some. The sample has some 47,000 clones, roughly four fifths seen once; the top ten hold more than 1.1%. Sequenced: blood. These receptor sequences come from a person aged 50 to 59 with breast cancer.

J is TRBJ1-3 and V is TRBV7-9; D gene ambiguous. The germline V and J ends were trimmed by 2 bases and 1 base, with 6 bases remaining between them. The CDR3 has 14 amino acids. The germline V gene has CDR1 SEHNR and CDR2 FQNEAQ (reference sequence). The CDR3: CASSLRESGNTIYF. DNA for the CDR3: TGTGCCAGCAGCTTACGTGAGTCTGGAAACACCATATATTTT.

This clone rates as medium-sized. V usage is TRBV13 and J usage is TRBJ2-2, with TRBD2 identical over 7 bases. Trimming took 10 bases from V and 0 from J; bases not matched to a gene: 8. Germline V gene lookup returns CDR1 PRHDT and CDR2 FYEKMQ (reference sequence). This CDR3 region has 15 residues. The CDR3 nucleotides read TGTGCCACCAGTCGGGACTATACGAACACCGGGGAGCTGTTTTTT. As protein: CATSRDYTNTGELFF. Based on the CDR3 plus reference TRBV13 and TRBJ2-2, the full variable domain is AAGVIQSPRHLIKEKRETATLKCYPIPRHDTVYWYQQGPGQDPQFLISFYEKMQSDKGSIPDRFSAQQFSDYHSELNMSSLELGDSALYFCATSRDYTNTGELFFGEGSRLTVL.

The sample holds one count of this clone. V is TRBV5-1 and J is TRBJ2-1, with D unclear. The CDR3 is 13 residues long. Trimming cost V 2 bases and J 10 bases, with 13 bases left between them. CDR1 is SGHRS, CDR2 YFSETQ, per germline. This CDR3 is CASSLARRSEQFF. The CDR3, as DNA: TGCGCCAGCAGCTTAGCCAGACGTAGCGAGCAGTTCTTC.

The chain is built from TRBV6-1 and TRBJ2-7; no reliable D call. The germline CDR1 and CDR2 sequences are MNHNS and SASEGT. V was shortened by 6 bases and J by 5 bases, with 20 bases between the two germline ends. The CDR3 runs to 15 residues. In DNA, the CDR3 is TGTGCCAGCAGCCTCATGCCCGATGGGTTGAACGAGCAGTACTTC. Its protein product is CASSLMPDGLNEQYF.

This chain joins TRBV6-5 and TRBJ1-4; D gene ambiguous. This CDR3 is built from 10 residues. Germline V gene data show CDR1 as MNHEY and CDR2 as SVGAGI. V lost 9 bases and J 8 bases, leaving 7 bases between the germline ends. The CDR3 region is CARRSEKLFF. CDR3 sequence (DNA): TGTGCCAGGCGATCCGAAAAACTGTTTTTT.

The rearrangement joins TRBV5-1 to TRBJ2-3, with 9 bases that match TRBD2. The CDR3 spans 16 residues. V gave up 0 bases and J gave up 1 base; unmatched junction bases: 3. The germline gives CDR1 SGHRS, CDR2 YFSETQ. The CDR3: CASSLALAGRTDTQYF. CDR3 nucleotides: TGCGCCAGCAGCTTGGCTCTAGCGGGACGCACAGATACGCAGTATTTT.

This rearrangement joins TRBV7-9 to TRBJ2-5; the D gene is possibly TRBD2 (6 bases). Trimming took 1 base from V and 3 from J, leaving 12 bases between them. The CDR3 covers 15 residues. CDR1 and CDR2 from the germline V gene are SEHNR and FQNEAQ (reference sequence). The CDR3 coding sequence is TGTGCCAGCAGCTTAGGACGGGAGATTAAAGAGACCCAGTACTTC. Translated, it gives CASSLGREIKETQYF.

This clone appeared a single time. The V and J genes are TRBV7-9 and TRBJ1-3, with 11 nucleotides matching TRBD1. Trimming cost V 6 bases and J 2 bases; bases outside gene matches: 3. The germline CDR1 and CDR2 sequences are SEHNR and FQNEAQ (reference sequence). This CDR3 has 15 residues. DNA for the CDR3: TGTGCCAGCAGGGGACAGGGGGGAGCTGGAAACACCATATATTTT. It specifies CASRGQGGAGNTIYF. The full variable domain, its missing parts supplied by reference TRBV7-9 and TRBJ1-3, is DTGVSQNPRHKITKRGQNVTFRCDPISEHNRLYWYRQTLGQGPEFLTYFQNEAQLEKSRLLSDRFSAERPKGSFSTLEIQRTEQGDSAMYLCASRGQGGAGNTIYFGEGSWLTVV.

The chain carries TRBV18 and TRBJ1-3; D perhaps matches TRBD1 (6 bases). Germline CDR1 and CDR2: KGHSH and LQKENI. V gave up 3 bases and J gave up 0 bases, with 12 bases separating them. The CDR3 runs to 16 residues. The CDR3: CASSPYRESSGNTIYF. The CDR3 region has the DNA TGTGCCAGCTCACCTTACAGGGAGAGCTCTGGAAACACCATATATTTT. Drawing the rest from reference TRBV18 and TRBJ1-3, the complete variable domain is NAGVMQNPRHLVRRRGQEARLRCSPMKGHSHVYWYRQLPEEGLKFMVYLQKENIIDESGMPKERFSAEFPKEGPSILRIQQVVRGDSAAYFCASSPYRESSGNTIYFGEGSWLTVV.

J is TRBJ1-4 and V is TRBV7-6; D is ambiguous. This CDR3 contains 12 residues. CDR1 SGHVS and CDR2 FNYEAQ come from the germline V gene. Trimming removed 8 bases from V and 5 bases from J, with 9 bases in between. In DNA form, the CDR3 reads TGTGCCAGCTCCCAGAACAATGAAAAACTGTTTTTT. Its translation is CASSQNNEKLFF.